This T cell receptor beta chain was recovered during a study of shared clonotypes between healthy human individuals. Study-level findings and limits: Clonotype sharing among donors was expected to depend on sequencing depth.

For this clone: As yet, its antigen is unknown.

Execution of the assay was at deep level. Sequenced by immunoSEQ multiplex PCR; TCRdb stores in-frame clones only, minus some. The table lists more than 450,000 clones, more than 65% of them singletons. Germline V gives CDR1 MDHEN, CDR2 SYDVKM. The CDR3 is made up of 12 amino acids. V lost 6 bases, J lost 5 bases, and 10 bases lay in between. The sequenced sample consisted of PBMCs. The chain has TRBV28 and TRBJ1-1; no reliable D call. The receptor was derived from a woman aged 40 to 55 in good health. Some clones in this sample may be carry-over from other donors' samples. The CDR3 loop is CASRLTGTEAFF. The CDR3 region has the DNA TGTGCCAGCAGACTCACGGGTACTGAAGCTTTCTTT.